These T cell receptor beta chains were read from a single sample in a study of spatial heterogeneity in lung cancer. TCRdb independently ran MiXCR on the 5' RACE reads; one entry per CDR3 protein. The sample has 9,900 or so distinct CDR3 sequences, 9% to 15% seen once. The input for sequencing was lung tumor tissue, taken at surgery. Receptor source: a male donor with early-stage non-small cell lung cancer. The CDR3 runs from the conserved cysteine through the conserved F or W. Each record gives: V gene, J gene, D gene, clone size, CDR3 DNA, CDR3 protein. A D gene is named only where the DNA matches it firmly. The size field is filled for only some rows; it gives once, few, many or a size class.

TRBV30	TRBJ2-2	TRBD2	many	TGTGCCTGGAGAGGGGAGGGAAACACCGGGGAGCTGTTTTTT	CAWRGEGNTGELFF
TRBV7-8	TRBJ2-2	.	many	TGTGCCAGCACCCGTGGGTCCCGAGGCACCGGGGAGCTGTTTTTT	CASTRGSRGTGELFF
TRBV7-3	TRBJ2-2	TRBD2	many	TGTGCCAGCAGCTCCTCGACTAGCTCGGGCGGGGAGCTGTTTTTT	CASSSSTSSGGELFF
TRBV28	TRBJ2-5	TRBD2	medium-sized	TGTGCCAGCAGTTCCCCGACTAGCGGGCTCCAAGAGACCCAGTACTTC	CASSSPTSGLQETQYF
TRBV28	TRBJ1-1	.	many	TGTGCCAGCAGTTCAGGGGAGAACACTGAAGCTTTCTTT	CASSSGENTEAFF
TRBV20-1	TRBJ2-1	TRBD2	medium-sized	TGCAGTGCCCATGGACTAGCGGGAGCCTTAGAGCAGTTCTTC	CSAHGLAGALEQFF
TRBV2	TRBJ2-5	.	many	TGTGCCAGCAGCCCTACCCGGGCCCAAGAGACCCAGTACTTC	CASSPTRAQETQYF
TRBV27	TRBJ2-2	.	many	TGTGCCAGCAGTCTCCTATTGGGCACCGGGGAGCTGTTTTTT	CASSLLLGTGELFF
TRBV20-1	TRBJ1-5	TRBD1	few	TGCAGTGCTAGTGCACAGGGGGGGACACTCTATAGCAATCAGTCCCAGCATTTT	CSASAQGGTLYSNQSQHF
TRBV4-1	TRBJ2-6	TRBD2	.	TGCGCCAGCAGCCATCTCGGACTAGCGGATCCCTCTGGGGCCAACGTCCTGACTTTC	CASSHLGLADPSGANVLTF
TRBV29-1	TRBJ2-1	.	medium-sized	TGCAGCGTTGAAGGGGTAGCGGATAGCTCCTACAATGAGCAGTTCTTC	CSVEGVADSSYNEQFF
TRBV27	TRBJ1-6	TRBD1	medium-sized	TGTGCCAGCAGTTCTCCGGGACAGGGCGGAAGATTGGGTTCACCCCTCCACTTT	CASSSPGQGGRLGSPLHF
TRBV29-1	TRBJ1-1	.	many	TGCAGCGCCGGACAGAGCAACACTGAAGCTTTCTTT	CSAGQSNTEAFF
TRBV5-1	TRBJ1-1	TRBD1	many	TGCGCCAGCAGCTCCGGACAGGGGGCAAACACTGAAGCTTTCTTT	CASSSGQGANTEAFF
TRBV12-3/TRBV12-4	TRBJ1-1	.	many	TGTGCCAGCAGTTTATACAGACAGAACACTGAAGCTTTCTTT	CASSLYRQNTEAFF
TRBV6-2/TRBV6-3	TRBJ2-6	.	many	TGTGCCAGCAGCCTCAGTCCCCTCTCTGGGGCCAACGTCCTGACTTTC	CASSLSPLSGANVLTF
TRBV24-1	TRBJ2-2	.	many	TGTGCCACCAGTGAACGATCCGGGGAGCTGTTTTTT	CATSERSGELFF
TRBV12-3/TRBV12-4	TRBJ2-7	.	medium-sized	TGTGCCAGCAGAGCCGGGACTCTTAACGTAGAGCAGTACTTC	CASRAGTLNVEQYF
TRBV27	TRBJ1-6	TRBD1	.	TGTGCCAGCAGTGGGACAGTTCATAATTCACCCCTCCACTTT	CASSGTVHNSPLHF
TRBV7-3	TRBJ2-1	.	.	TGTGCCAGCAGCTTCGCCAGGGGAAGCTCCTACAATGAGCAGTTCTTC	CASSFARGSSYNEQFF
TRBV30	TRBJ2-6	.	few	TGTGCCTGCTCGCCGACCCGCTCTGGGGCCAACGTCCTGACTTTC	CACSPTRSGANVLTF
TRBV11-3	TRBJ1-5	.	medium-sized	TGTGCCAGCAGCTTAGATTTCGGTCAGCCCCAGCATTTT	CASSLDFGQPQHF
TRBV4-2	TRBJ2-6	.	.	TGTGCCAGCAGCCAAGACGACCGTTCCGGGACCAACGTCCTGACTTTC	CASSQDDRSGTNVLTF
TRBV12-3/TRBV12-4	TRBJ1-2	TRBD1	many	TGTGCCAGCAGTTCCCGACAGGGGATTGATGGCTACACCTTC	CASSSRQGIDGYTF
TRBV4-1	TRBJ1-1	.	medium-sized	TGCGCCAGCAGCCCTTCGGATAGAGGAATGAACACTGAAGCTTTCTTT	CASSPSDRGMNTEAFF
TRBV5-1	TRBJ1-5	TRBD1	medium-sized	TGCGCCAGCAGCTTGGGCGGGACAGGGGGCTCGTGGCAGCCCCAGCATTTT	CASSLGGTGGSWQPQHF
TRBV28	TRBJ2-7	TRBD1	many	TGTGCCAGCAACAGGGGCTACTCCTACGAGCAGTACTTC	CASNRGYSYEQYF
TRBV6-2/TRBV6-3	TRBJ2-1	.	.	TGTGCCAGCAGCTTTGTCCATAGCTCCTACAATGAGCAGTTCTTC	CASSFVHSSYNEQFF
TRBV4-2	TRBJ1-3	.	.	TGTGCCAGCAGCAACACCGGACGGGGAAACACCATATATTTT	CASSNTGRGNTIYF
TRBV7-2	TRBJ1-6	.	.	TGTGCCAGCAGCGCGGGACTCGGGAGTTCACCCCTCCACTTT	CASSAGLGSSPLHF
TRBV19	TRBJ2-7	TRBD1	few	TGTGCCAGTAGTCGACAGGGGTCCTCCTACGAGCAGTACTTC	CASSRQGSSYEQYF
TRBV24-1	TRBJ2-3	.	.	TGTGCCACCAGTCATCCTAGTGCAGATACACAGTATTTT	CATSHPSADTQYF
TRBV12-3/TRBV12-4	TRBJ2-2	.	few	TGTGCCAGCATGCGGGGGCGTACCGGGGAGCTGTTTTTT	CASMRGRTGELFF
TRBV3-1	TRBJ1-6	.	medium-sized	TGTGCCAGCAGCCAAGATCATGGGGCATCGAATTCACCCCTCCACTTT	CASSQDHGASNSPLHF
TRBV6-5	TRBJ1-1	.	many	TGTGCCAGCACTTTGGGGGGTAGAACTGAAGCTTTCTTT	CASTLGGRTEAFF
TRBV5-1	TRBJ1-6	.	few	TGCGCCAGCAGCTTGGCGGTGTCCAGAAATTCACCCCTCCACTTT	CASSLAVSRNSPLHF
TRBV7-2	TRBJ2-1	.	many	TGTGCCAGCAGCTTTCCGGGAAACTACAATGAGCAGTTCTTC	CASSFPGNYNEQFF
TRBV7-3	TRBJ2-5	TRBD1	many	TGTGCCAGCAGCACGGGACAGCATAACCAAGAGACCCAGTACTTC	CASSTGQHNQETQYF
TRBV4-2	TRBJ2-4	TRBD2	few	TGTGCCAGCAGGGCCAGCGGGGGCGGGCTTAACAAAAACATTCAGTACTTC	CASRASGGGLNKNIQYF
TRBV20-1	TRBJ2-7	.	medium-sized	TGCAGTGCTAGAAAAGACTACGAGCAGTACTTC	CSARKDYEQYF
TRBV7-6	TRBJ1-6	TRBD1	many	TGTGCCAGCAGCTTAGGACAGGGTGACTCACCCCTCCACTTT	CASSLGQGDSPLHF
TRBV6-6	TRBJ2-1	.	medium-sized	TGTGCCAGCAGGGCAGGGGAGTCCTACAATGAGCAGTTCTTC	CASRAGESYNEQFF
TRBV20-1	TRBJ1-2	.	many	TGCAGTGCTAGAGTTGCGGGAATTAACTATGGCTACACCTTC	CSARVAGINYGYTF
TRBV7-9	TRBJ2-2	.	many	TGTGCTTGGCAGTGGTACAACACCGGGGAGCTGTTTTTT	CAWQWYNTGELFF
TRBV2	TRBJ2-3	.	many	TGTGCCAGCAGGAGAGAAGGAGTCGGGACAGATACGCAGTATTTT	CASRREGVGTDTQYF
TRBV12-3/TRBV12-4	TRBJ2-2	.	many	TGTGCCAGCAGTCGTAAGGTGGGGGCGGAGGCCGGGGAGCTGTTTTTT	CASSRKVGAEAGELFF
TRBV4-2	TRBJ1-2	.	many	TGTGCCAGCCAAGGACGGTATGGCTACACCTTC	CASQGRYGYTF
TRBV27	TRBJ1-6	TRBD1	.	TGTGCCAGCAGTTTTGCGACAGGGGGCCAGGGGCTTAATTCACCCCTCCACTTT	CASSFATGGQGLNSPLHF
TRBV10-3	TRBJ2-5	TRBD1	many	TGTGCCGTCGGACAGGGGGCGGCGGAGACCCAGTACTTC	CAVGQGAAETQYF
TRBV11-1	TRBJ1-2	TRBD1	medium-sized	TGTGCCAGCAGCGCGGACAGGGATGGCTACACCTTC	CASSADRDGYTF
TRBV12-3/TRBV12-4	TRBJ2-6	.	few	TGTGCCAGCAGTAGAACAGGCTCTGGGGCCAACGTCCTGACTTTC	CASSRTGSGANVLTF
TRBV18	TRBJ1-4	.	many	TGTGCCAGCTCAGCGGATCTAGGGATATGGAATGAAAAACTGTTTTTT	CASSADLGIWNEKLFF
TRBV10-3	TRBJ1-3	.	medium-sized	TGTGCCATCAGTGATTCCACTCGGGGCCTATCTGGAAACACCATATATTTT	CAISDSTRGLSGNTIYF
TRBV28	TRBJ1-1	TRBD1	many	TGTGCCAGCAGTACCACGGACAGGGGCGCTTTCTTT	CASSTTDRGAFF
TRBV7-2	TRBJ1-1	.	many	TGTGCCAGCAGCACCCAGGGGAGGGGCACTGAAGCTTTCTTT	CASSTQGRGTEAFF
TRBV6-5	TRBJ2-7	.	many	TGTGCCAGCTCTCGAGGGGGGGCCGTCTACGAGCAGTACTTC	CASSRGGAVYEQYF